These 15 T cell receptor beta chains were sequenced from one sample in a study of blood T cell repertoires in COVID-19. Repertoires were generated with immunoSEQ multiplex PCR, while TCRdb's copy carries only in-frame clones and drops some. Seen here are roughly 240,000 clones, 90% observed once, and the top ten hold less than 0.9%. Sequenced material: PBMCs or T cells enriched from blood (not recorded which). The source is a middle-aged man who had been exposed to COVID-19.

The J gene is TRBJ1-4, the V gene TRBV28; 9 bases map to TRBD1. The trim removed 6 bases at V and 7 bases at J, leaving 9 bases unmatched. This CDR3 has 15 amino acids. Germline CDR1 reads MDHEN; CDR2 reads SYDVKM. The CDR3 region is CASRTQGAVGEKLFF. CDR3 sequence (DNA): TGTGCCAGCAGAACACAGGGGGCGGTGGGTGAAAAACTGTTTTTT.

J is TRBJ2-3 and V is TRBV5-1, with unresolved D. Per the germline V gene, CDR1 is SGHRS and CDR2 is YFSETQ. Trimming took 3 bases from V and 2 from J, leaving 10 bases between them. The length of the CDR3 is 14 residues. As DNA, the CDR3 is TGCGCCAGCAGCTACCGGGTCCCCACAGATACGCAGTATTTT. As protein: CASSYRVPTDTQYF.

The V and J genes are TRBV28 and TRBJ2-7; the D gene is possibly TRBD2 (5 bases). Trimming stripped 4 bases from V and 4 bases from J, with 14 bases between. The germline V gene has CDR1 MDHEN and CDR2 SYDVKM. This CDR3 spans 14 amino acids. Here the CDR3 reads CASSSSRGSYEQYV. The DNA for the CDR3 is TGTGCCAGCAGTTCGAGTAGAGGGTCTTACGAGCAGTACGTC.

The sample holds one count of this clone. V and J are TRBV3-1 (or the pseudogene TRBV3-2) and TRBJ2-5; 12 bases are shared with TRBD2. Germline V gives CDR1 LGHDT, CDR2 YNNKEL (reference sequence). Trimming at V came to 4 bases and at J to 5 bases, leaving 11 bases not matched to a gene. The CDR3 totals 17 residues. The CDR3 DNA reads TGTGCCAGCAGCCGAACTAGCGGGAGGCTTCTGGCGGAGACCCAGTACTTC. Amino acid sequence: CASSRTSGRLLAETQYF.

V and J are TRBV28 and TRBJ1-1; TRBD1 agrees at 8 bases. J was trimmed by 7 bases and V by 5 bases; bases with no gene match: 15. The CDR3 length is 16 residues. Germline CDR1 reads MDHEN; CDR2 reads SYDVKM. The CDR3 DNA reads as TGTGCCAGCAGTGGAGCGTCTGCAGGGGGCGCGGTTGAAGCTTTCTTT. Its protein is CASSGASAGGAVEAFF.

The chain carries TRBV7-9 and TRBJ1-2; 8 bases are a match to TRBD1. Germline V gene lookup returns CDR1 SEHNR and CDR2 FQNEAQ (reference sequence). The V and J ends lost 6 bases and 2 bases, in that order; junction bases with no gene match: 8. The CDR3 has 15 residues. For the CDR3, the DNA is TGTGCCAGCAGTTTCACCCAGGGGGCGAACTATGGCTACACCTTC. Its protein product is CASSFTQGANYGYTF.

The genes are TRBV4-1 and TRBJ2-3; 10 positions agree with TRBD2. J was trimmed by 2 bases and V by 4 bases; bases with no gene match: 12. Germline V lookup: CDR1 MGHRA, CDR2 YSYEKL. The CDR3 contains 18 residues. The CDR3 loop reads CASSPPSSGGLYTDTQYF. The CDR3 DNA reads TGCGCCAGCAGCCCACCCTCTAGCGGGGGCTTGTACACAGATACGCAGTATTTT.

This clone has just one count. The chain has TRBV2 and TRBJ2-7; 9 nucleotides line up with TRBD1. This CDR3 is 15 amino acids long. Losses at the gene ends were 2 bases for V and 4 bases for J; bases not matched to a gene: 6. Germline CDR1 and CDR2: SNHLY and FYNNEI. CDR3 DNA: TGTGCCAGCAGTGAACTGACAGGGGGGCCTTACGAGCAGTACTTC. Amino acids: CASSELTGGPYEQYF.

This clone was picked up one time. The gene calls are TRBV5-1 and TRBJ1-2, with unresolved D. From germline, CDR1 is SGHRS and CDR2 YFSETQ. Between the trimmed V and J ends, which lost 0 bases and 2 bases, there was a span of 5 bases. CDR3 length equals 13 residues. The CDR3 protein is CASSLEANYGYTF. CDR3 bases: TGCGCCAGCAGCTTGGAAGCCAACTATGGCTACACCTTC.

The chain combines TRBV5-1 with TRBJ1-1, with 7 bases fitting TRBD1. This CDR3 has 14 residues. Looked up from germline, CDR1 is SGHRS and CDR2 is YFSETQ. After removal of 3 bases from V and 0 bases from J, the junction contained 2 bases not matched to a gene. The CDR3 protein is CASSWDRMNTEAFF. CDR3 coding DNA: TGCGCCAGCAGCTGGGACAGAATGAACACTGAAGCTTTCTTT.

The chain carries TRBV7-2 and TRBJ1-4; 10 nucleotides line up with TRBD1. The CDR3 spans 17 residues. CDR1 and CDR2 from the germline V gene are SGHTA and FQGNSA. Trimming cost V 1 base and J 10 bases; bases outside gene matches: 12. CDR3 DNA: TGTGCCAGCAGCTTAGTAAGCACCGGGACAGGGGATGGAAAACTGTTTTTT. This codes for CASSLVSTGTGDGKLFF.

The V gene is TRBV6-2 or TRBV6-3, the J gene TRBJ1-1, with D uncertain. V lost 6 bases, J lost 3 bases, and 8 bases lay in between. Germline CDR1 and CDR2: MNHEY and SVGEGT. The CDR3 length is 12 residues. Here the CDR3 DNA reads TGTGCCAGCAGCTGGAGATACACTGAAGCTTTCTTT. Translated, it gives CASSWRYTEAFF.

This chain joins TRBV12-5 and TRBJ2-5, with 10 bases lining up with TRBD2. This CDR3 has 16 amino acids. In germline, CDR1 is LGHNT, CDR2 FRNRAP. J gave up 1 base and V 2 bases, and 4 bases lay outside the gene matches. This CDR3 is CASGLTRTSGQETQYF. The CDR3 DNA is TGTGCTAGTGGTTTGACCCGGACTAGCGGCCAAGAGACCCAGTACTTC.

The chain joins TRBV9 to TRBJ2-1; 7 nucleotides agree with TRBD1. V trimming: 4 bases; J trimming: 2 bases; junction bases outside the gene matches: 3. The CDR3 has 14 amino acids. Per germline, CDR1 SGDLS and CDR2 YYNGEE. The CDR3 DNA follows: TGTGCCAGCAGCCGGGACAGCACCTACAATGAGCAGTTCTTC. Its protein product is CASSRDSTYNEQFF.

The genes are TRBV24-1 and TRBJ2-5; 9 positions match TRBD2. The CDR3 contains 17 residues. The ends lost 2 bases at V and 3 bases at J; junction bases unmatched: 9. Germline loops: CDR1 KGHDR, CDR2 SFDVKD. CDR3 region: CATSDSRAGGRKETQYF. For the CDR3, the DNA is TGTGCCACCAGTGATTCCCGGGCGGGAGGGCGAAAAGAGACCCAGTACTTC.